The rows below give T cell receptor beta chains drawn from one sample of a study of technical replicates of blood from a few donors. The data were produced by immunoSEQ multiplex PCR, yet TCRdb's version contains in-frame clones alone and is incomplete. Here the sample spans just under 100,000 clones, around 96% being singletons. The sample taken for sequencing was T cells isolated from PBMCs. Receptors originate from a human donor in good health. CDR3s include the opening cysteine and the closing phenylalanine or tryptophan. A D gene is named only where the DNA matches it firmly. Part of the rows lack a size; the others show once, few, many or a class for expanded clones.

abundance,d_gene,j_gene,v_gene,CDR3aa,CDR3nt
-,-,TRBJ2-7,TRBV27,CASSRAGPTYEQYF,TGTGCCAGCAGTCGGGCGGGACCAACTTACGAGCAGTACTTC
once,-,TRBJ1-6,TRBV6-5,CASSYGKGTASPLHF,TGTGCCAGCAGTTATGGAAAAGGGACTGCTTCACCCCTCCACTTT
-,-,TRBJ2-7,TRBV5-4,CASSIPPPGAPDEQYF,TGTGCCAGCAGCATACCTCCCCCGGGAGCCCCCGACGAGCAGTACTTC
few,-,TRBJ1-1,TRBV29-1,CSVSFRTDNTEAFF,TGCAGCGTTAGCTTCCGGACAGATAACACTGAAGCTTTCTTT
-,-,TRBJ2-5,TRBV5-1,CASGPRQETQYF,TGCGCCAGCGGGCCGAGACAAGAGACCCAGTACTTC
-,-,TRBJ2-6,TRBV6-1,CASTQGSSGANVLTF,TGTGCCAGCACCCAGGGGAGCTCTGGGGCCAACGTCCTGACTTTC
-,-,TRBJ2-3,TRBV30,CAWSVGRLSTDTQYF,TGTGCCTGGAGTGTCGGCAGGTTGTCGACAGATACGCAGTATTTT
-,-,TRBJ1-2,TRBV25-1,CASSPGYGLEIGYTF,TGTGCCAGCTCGCCAGGGTACGGGCTCGAGATTGGCTACACCTTC
-,-,TRBJ2-3,TRBV11-3,CASSLIESRTDTQYF,TGTGCCAGCAGCTTAATTGAGTCCAGGACAGATACGCAGTATTTT
-,TRBD1,TRBJ1-2,TRBV10-3,CAITGTGDYGYTF,TGTGCCATCACCGGGACAGGGGACTATGGCTACACCTTC
-,TRBD2,TRBJ2-1,TRBV12-5,CASGSGSSYNEQFF,TGTGCTAGTGGGAGCGGGAGCTCCTACAATGAGCAGTTCTTC
-,-,TRBJ1-1,TRBV4-1,CASSQVNQPGRYLAPEAFF,TGCGCCAGCAGCCAAGTTAACCAGCCCGGGAGATATTTAGCTCCTGAAGCTTTCTTT
once,-,TRBJ2-5,TRBV13,CASSSEQGTGETQYF,TGTGCCAGCAGCTCGGAACAGGGAACGGGTGAGACCCAGTACTTC
-,TRBD1,TRBJ2-1,TRBV6-5,CASSSTGVSYNEQFF,TGTGCCAGCAGCTCTACAGGGGTCTCCTACAATGAGCAGTTCTTC
-,-,TRBJ1-3,TRBV5-4,CASSLGGDHLGNTIYF,TGTGCCAGCAGCTTGGGGGGGGACCACCTCGGAAACACCATATATTTT
once,-,TRBJ1-4,TRBV10-3,CAISKGGTNEKLFF,TGTGCCATCAGCAAAGGCGGGACTAATGAAAAACTGTTTTTT
once,TRBD2,TRBJ2-7,TRBV5-6,CASSLGLADSYEQYF,TGTGCCAGCAGCTTAGGACTAGCGGACTCCTACGAGCAGTACTTC
few,-,TRBJ1-6,TRBV6-5,CASSYRQVYNSPLHF,TGTGCCAGCAGTTACCGGCAGGTTTATAATTCACCCCTCCACTTT
-,TRBD1,TRBJ1-4,TRBV14,CASSRLGQSNEKLFF,TGTGCCAGCAGCCGGTTGGGACAGAGTAATGAAAAACTGTTTTTT
-,TRBD2,TRBJ2-3,TRBV6-5,CASSTREVDTQYF,TGTGCCAGCAGTACCCGGGAGGTGGATACGCAGTATTTT
once,-,TRBJ2-1,TRBV27,CASTSRQVFHEQFF,TGTGCCAGCACTTCGAGACAGGTATTCCATGAGCAGTTCTTC
-,TRBD1,TRBJ2-1,TRBV6-1,CASSPSGQGANEQFF,TGTGCCAGCAGCCCATCGGGACAGGGGGCTAATGAGCAGTTCTTC
-,-,TRBJ2-1,TRBV19,CASSALAARIQFF,TGTGCCAGTAGTGCCTTAGCCGCCCGTATCCAGTTCTTC
-,-,TRBJ2-3,TRBV5-1,CASSLGQGSTDTQYF,TGCGCCAGCAGCTTAGGGCAGGGAAGCACAGATACGCAGTATTTT
-,-,TRBJ1-2,TRBV11-3,CASSLVGGAAGYTF,TGTGCCAGCAGCTTAGTGGGGGGGGCTGCTGGCTACACCTTC
-,TRBD2,TRBJ2-2,TRBV6-1,CASRGTTSGGELFF,TGTGCCAGCAGAGGGACTACCTCGGGAGGGGAGCTGTTTTTT
once,-,TRBJ1-6,TRBV30,CAWTSYGSPLHF,TGTGCCTGGACCTCTTACGGTTCACCCCTCCACTTT
-,-,TRBJ1-1,TRBV6-5,CASSYSRPRTEAFF,TGTGCCAGCAGTTACTCGAGACCGCGGACTGAAGCTTTCTTT
-,-,TRBJ2-3,TRBV19,CASSENRVMTDTQYF,TGTGCCAGTAGTGAAAACCGGGTCATGACAGATACGCAGTATTTT
-,TRBD2,TRBJ2-1,TRBV6-5,CASSYSGGGNNEQFF,TGTGCCAGCAGTTACTCGGGGGGGGGAAACAATGAGCAGTTCTTC
-,TRBD1,TRBJ2-2,TRBV2,CASTLGQFIANTGELFF,TGTGCCAGTACACTGGGACAGTTCATCGCGAACACCGGGGAGCTGTTTTTT
once,-,TRBJ2-7,TRBV7-7,CASSSDRLGEQYF,TGTGCTAGCAGCTCCGACAGGCTGGGGGAGCAGTACTTC
-,TRBD1,TRBJ1-3,TRBV6-5,CASSWQGASGNTIYF,TGTGCCAGCAGTTGGCAGGGGGCCTCTGGAAACACCATATATTTT
-,TRBD2,TRBJ2-7,TRBV11-2,CASSLDGLAGLPGFYEQYF,TGTGCCAGCAGCTTAGATGGACTAGCGGGACTCCCGGGGTTCTACGAGCAGTACTTC
-,-,TRBJ1-2,TRBV28,CANPSAPSGSTYGYTF,TGTGCTAACCCCTCGGCCCCTTCAGGGTCGACCTATGGCTACACCTTC
-,TRBD2,TRBJ2-1,TRBV27,CASSLRLASHYSYNEQFF,TGTGCCAGCAGTTTAAGACTAGCCTCTCACTACTCCTACAATGAGCAGTTCTTC
-,-,TRBJ2-6,TRBV27,CASSLGPTGKGANVLTF,TGTGCCAGCAGTTTAGGACCCACAGGGAAAGGGGCCAACGTCCTGACTTTC
-,-,TRBJ2-7,TRBV4-1,CASSQDWLGYEQYF,TGCGCCAGCAGCCAAGATTGGCTAGGCTACGAGCAGTACTTC
-,-,TRBJ2-1,TRBV5-1,CASSFMEGNEGDEQFF,TGCGCCAGCAGCTTTATGGAGGGAAACGAAGGGGATGAGCAGTTCTTC
-,TRBD1,TRBJ2-3,TRBV7-9,CASSPGQGRRGSTDTQYF,TGTGCCAGCAGCCCTGGACAGGGTAGGAGAGGGAGCACAGATACGCAGTATTTT
-,-,TRBJ1-1,TRBV27,CASSPVGHPNTEAFF,TGTGCCAGCAGTCCAGTGGGGCACCCGAACACTGAAGCTTTCTTT
-,TRBD1,TRBJ2-7,TRBV9,CASSPWTGSHLLSYEQYF,TGTGCCAGCAGCCCATGGACAGGTTCCCATTTATTGTCCTACGAGCAGTACTTC
-,TRBD1,TRBJ1-3,TRBV5-6,CASSFWYRGIRNTIYF,TGTGCCAGCAGCTTCTGGTACAGGGGGATAAGAAACACCATATATTTT
-,TRBD1,TRBJ2-2,TRBV19,CASSDRATGELFF,TGTGCCAGTAGCGACAGGGCCACCGGGGAGCTGTTTTTT
-,TRBD2,TRBJ2-1,TRBV7-8,CASSPRRLTGGPWFF,TGTGCCAGCAGCCCACGACGGCTAACGGGAGGGCCATGGTTCTTC